These 9 T cell receptor beta chains came from one sample sequenced in a study of cytomegalovirus exposure and HLA in healthy donors. 13 Jbeta primers and 60 Vbeta primers were used for the PCR. Measured with immunoSEQ multiplex PCR; TCRdb has only the in-frame clones, and not every one. Seen here are about 69,000 clones, about 73% observed once, and the top ten hold 9.5% to 12%. The source material was PBMCs. The receptors were gathered from a woman aged 25 to 45 in good health and CMV-seronegative.

This clone has only a few counts. This chain uses TRBV30 with TRBJ1-1, with 11 bases identical to TRBD1. This CDR3 has 17 residues. CDR1 and CDR2 (germline): GTSNPN, SVGIG (reference sequence). The junction had 12 bases not matched to a gene; V was cut back by 1 base and J by 5 bases. DNA of the CDR3: TGTGCCTGGAGTGATATGGGACAGGGGGACTCCTGGACTGAAGCTTTCTTT. Translating it yields CAWSDMGQGDSWTEAFF.

The V call is TRBV18, the J call TRBJ1-4, with D possibly matching TRBD1 (6 bases). Germline-derived CDR1 and CDR2 are KGHSH and LQKENI. The V gene lost 4 bases and the J gene lost 4 bases, with 7 bases spanning the gap. CDR3 length: 13 amino acids. This chain's CDR3 is CASSRDNNEKLFF. Here the CDR3 DNA reads TGTGCCAGCTCACGGGACAATAATGAAAAACTGTTTTTT.

This clone occurred once. The J gene is TRBJ1-6, the V gene TRBV30, with 9 bases lining up with TRBD1. This CDR3 is built from 17 residues. Looked up from germline, CDR1 is GTSNPN and CDR2 is SVGIG (reference sequence). V gave up 4 bases and J gave up 4 bases; unmatched junction bases: 11. The chain's CDR3 is CAWTHPGTGKYNSPLHF. The CDR3 DNA sequence: TGTGCCTGGACCCACCCCGGGACAGGGAAGTATAATTCACCCCTCCACTTT.

The chain uses TRBV19 and TRBJ2-1; 7 positions agree with TRBD2. CDR1 LNHDA and CDR2 SQIVND come from the germline V gene (reference sequence). V shed 5 bases and J 3 bases; nucleotides not matched to a gene: 4. The CDR3 is 14 amino acids. The CDR3, as DNA: TGTGCCAGTAGTTCGACTAGCCTCTACAATGAGCAGTTCTTC. Its protein product is CASSSTSLYNEQFF.

The rearrangement links TRBV2 to TRBJ1-1; 10 positions agree with TRBD1. Germline V lookup: CDR1 SNHLY, CDR2 FYNNEI. This CDR3 is 15 amino acids long. J gave up 6 bases and V 6 bases, and 10 bases lay outside the gene matches. The CDR3: CASRSRTGGSSEAFF. For the CDR3, the DNA is TGTGCCAGCAGATCGCGGACAGGGGGATCGTCTGAAGCTTTCTTT.

The V gene is TRBV2, the J gene TRBJ1-1, with D uncertain. The V and J ends lost 7 bases and 6 bases respectively, with 21 bases between them. Germline loops: CDR1 SNHLY, CDR2 FYNNEI. This CDR3 is built from 15 residues. Written as DNA, the CDR3 is TGTGCCAGCAAAAAGCGGGAGGGAATGAATTCTGAAGCTTTCTTT. It is translated as CASKKREGMNSEAFF.

This chain connects TRBV16 to TRBJ1-4; TRBD1 is a possible D gene (5 bases). The CDR3 runs 12 residues. The germline CDR1 and CDR2 sequences are KGHSY and FQNENV. V was trimmed by 9 bases and J by 1 base, leaving 6 bases between them. CDR3 DNA sequence: TGTGCCAGTAGGGGAACTAATGAAAAACTGTTTTTT. Translated, it gives CASRGTNEKLFF.

This clone showed up just once. This sequence joins TRBV19 and TRBJ1-1; possible D gene TRBD1, 6 bases. This CDR3 spans 15 amino acids. Per the germline V gene, CDR1 is LNHDA and CDR2 is SQIVND (reference sequence). The V end lost 7 bases, the J end lost 5 bases, and 20 bases lay between the germline ends. CDR3 coding DNA: TGTGCCAGTACACCGGGACATCTTATCGGGACTGAAGCTTTCTTT. Amino acids: CASTPGHLIGTEAFF.

The table lists this clone with a count of one. The chain joins TRBV2 to TRBJ1-5; D possibly corresponds to TRBD1 (6 bases). CDR3 size: 14 residues. From germline, CDR1 is SNHLY and CDR2 FYNNEI. V was cut by 7 bases and J by 0 bases, with 10 bases left in between. CDR3 residues: CASTRQVSNQPQHF. DNA for the CDR3: TGTGCCAGCACTCGACAGGTTAGCAATCAGCCCCAGCATTTT.